Sequencing of this TCR beta chain was carried out in a study of CD8 T cells in ankylosing spondylitis. Quantitative molecular-barcoded 5'-RACE generated the TCR beta libraries. TCRdb called the 5' RACE reads again in MiXCR, with one record for every CDR3 protein. Of under 300,000 distinct CDR3 sequences in the sample, roughly a tenth are singletons; the top ten hold 6% to 7.5%. This clonotype has more than one count but fewer than ten. The germline V and J ends were trimmed by 1 base and 1 base, with 5 bases remaining between them. Germline V gives CDR1 SGHRS, CDR2 YFSETQ. This CDR3 has 13 amino acids.

Material for sequencing was blood, either unsorted or a sorted T cell fraction (not recorded which). The sequence was obtained from a male donor with ankylosing spondylitis or in good health (not recorded which). The chain joins TRBV5-1 to TRBJ2-5; D is undetermined. CDR3 sequence (DNA): TGCGCCAGCAGCTTGTTTCTCCAAGAGACCCAGTACTTC. Translating it yields CASSLFLQETQYF.